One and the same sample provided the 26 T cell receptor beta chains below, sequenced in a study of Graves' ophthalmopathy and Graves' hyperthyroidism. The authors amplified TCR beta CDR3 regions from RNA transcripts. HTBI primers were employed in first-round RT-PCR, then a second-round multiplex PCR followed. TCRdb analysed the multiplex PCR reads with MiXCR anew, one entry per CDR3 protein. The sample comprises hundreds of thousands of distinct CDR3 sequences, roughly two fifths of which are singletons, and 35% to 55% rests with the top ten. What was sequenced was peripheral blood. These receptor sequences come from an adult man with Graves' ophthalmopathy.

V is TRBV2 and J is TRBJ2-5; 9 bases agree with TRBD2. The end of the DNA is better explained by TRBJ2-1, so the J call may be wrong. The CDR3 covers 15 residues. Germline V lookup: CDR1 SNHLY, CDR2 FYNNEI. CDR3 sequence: CASSPYGGGASEQFF. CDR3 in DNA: TGTGCCAGCAGCCCCTACGGCGGGGGGGCCTCCGAGCAGTTCTTC.

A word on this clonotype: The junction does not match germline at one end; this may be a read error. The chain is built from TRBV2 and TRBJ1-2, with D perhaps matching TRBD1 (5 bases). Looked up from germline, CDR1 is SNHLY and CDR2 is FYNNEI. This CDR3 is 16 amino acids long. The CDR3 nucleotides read TGCGCCAGCAGCCAAGAAGCAGGGAGTTTTATCTATGGCTACACCTTC. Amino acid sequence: CASSQEAGSFIYGYTF.

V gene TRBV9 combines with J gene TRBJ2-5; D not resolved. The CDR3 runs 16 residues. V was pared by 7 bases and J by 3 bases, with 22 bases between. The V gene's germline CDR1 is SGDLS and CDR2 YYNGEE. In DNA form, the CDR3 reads TGTGCCAGCGGCCAGTGGGCCTCAACAGAAAAAGAGACCCAGTACTTC. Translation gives CASGQWASTEKETQYF.

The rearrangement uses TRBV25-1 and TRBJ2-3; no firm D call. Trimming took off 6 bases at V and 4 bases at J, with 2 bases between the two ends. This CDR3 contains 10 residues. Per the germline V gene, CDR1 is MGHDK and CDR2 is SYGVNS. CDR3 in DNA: TGTGCCAGCAGCTCAGATACGCAGTATTTT. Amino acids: CASSSDTQYF.

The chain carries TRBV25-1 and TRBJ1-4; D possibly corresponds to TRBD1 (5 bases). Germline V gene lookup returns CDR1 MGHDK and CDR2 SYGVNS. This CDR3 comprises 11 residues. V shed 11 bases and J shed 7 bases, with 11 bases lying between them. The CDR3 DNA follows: TGTGCCTCGCAGGGAGGTGAAAAACTGTTTTTT. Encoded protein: CASQGGEKLFF.

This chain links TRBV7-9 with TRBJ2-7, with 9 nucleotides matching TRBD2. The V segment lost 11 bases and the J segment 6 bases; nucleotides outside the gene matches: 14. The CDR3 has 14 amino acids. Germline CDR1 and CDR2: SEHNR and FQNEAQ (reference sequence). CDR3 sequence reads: CAWSVPAGGLEQYF. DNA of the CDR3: TGTGCCTGGAGTGTTCCAGCGGGAGGCCTCGAGCAGTACTTC.

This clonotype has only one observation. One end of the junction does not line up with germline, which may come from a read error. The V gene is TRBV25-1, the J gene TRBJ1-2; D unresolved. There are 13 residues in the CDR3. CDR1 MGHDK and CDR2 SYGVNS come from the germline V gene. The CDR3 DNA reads TGTGCCGGCAGTTTAAAGGTTAACTATGGCTACACCTTC. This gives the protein CAGSLKVNYGYTF.

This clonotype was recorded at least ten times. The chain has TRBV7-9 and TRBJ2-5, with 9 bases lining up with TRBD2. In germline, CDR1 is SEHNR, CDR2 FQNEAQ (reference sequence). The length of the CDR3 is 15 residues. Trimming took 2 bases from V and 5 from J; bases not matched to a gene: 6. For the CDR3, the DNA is TGTGCCAGCAGCTTATTAGCGGGAGTCCTGGAGACCCAGTACTTC. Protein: CASSLLAGVLETQYF.

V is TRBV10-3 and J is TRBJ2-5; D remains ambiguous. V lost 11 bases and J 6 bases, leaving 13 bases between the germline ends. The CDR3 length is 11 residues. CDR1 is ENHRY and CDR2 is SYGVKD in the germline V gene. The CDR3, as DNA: TGTGCCGCTGATTGGCGAAAGACCCAGTACTTC. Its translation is CAADWRKTQYF.

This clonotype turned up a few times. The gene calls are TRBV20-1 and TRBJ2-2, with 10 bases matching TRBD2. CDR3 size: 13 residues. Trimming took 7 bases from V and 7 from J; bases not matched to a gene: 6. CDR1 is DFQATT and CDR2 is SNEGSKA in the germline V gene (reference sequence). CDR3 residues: CSVASGRHGELFF. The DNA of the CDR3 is TGCAGTGTGGCTAGCGGGAGACACGGGGAGCTGTTTTTT.

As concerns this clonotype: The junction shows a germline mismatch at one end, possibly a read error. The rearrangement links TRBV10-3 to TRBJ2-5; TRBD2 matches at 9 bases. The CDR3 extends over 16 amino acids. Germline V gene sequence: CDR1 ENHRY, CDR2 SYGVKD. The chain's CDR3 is CASSPGLAFHQETQYF. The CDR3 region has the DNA TGTGCCAGCAGTCCAGGACTAGCGTTTCACCAAGAGACCCAGTACTTC.

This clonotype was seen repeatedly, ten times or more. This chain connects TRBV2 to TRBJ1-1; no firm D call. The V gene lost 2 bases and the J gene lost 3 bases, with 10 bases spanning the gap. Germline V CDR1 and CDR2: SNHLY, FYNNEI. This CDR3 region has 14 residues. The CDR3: CASSERSVDTEAFF. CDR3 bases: TGTGCCAGCAGTGAACGAAGTGTCGACACTGAAGCTTTCTTT. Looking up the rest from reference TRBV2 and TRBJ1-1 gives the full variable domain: EPEVTQTPSHQVTQMGQEVILRCVPISNHLYFYWYRQILGQKVEFLVSFYNNEISEKSEIFDDQFSVERPDGSNFTLKIRSTKLEDSAMYFCASSERSVDTEAFFGQGTRLTVV.

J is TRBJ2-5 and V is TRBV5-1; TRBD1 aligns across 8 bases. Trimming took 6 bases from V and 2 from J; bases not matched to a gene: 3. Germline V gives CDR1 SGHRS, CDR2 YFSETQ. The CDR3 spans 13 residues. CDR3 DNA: TGCGCCAGCAAAACAGGGGGACAAGAGACCCAGTACTTC. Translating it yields CASKTGGQETQYF. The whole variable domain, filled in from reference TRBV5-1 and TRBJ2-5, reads KAGVTQTPRYLIKTRGQQVTLSCSPISGHRSVSWYQQTPGQGLQFLFEYFSETQRNKGNFPGRFSGRQFSNSRSEMNVSTLELGDSALYLCASKTGGQETQYFGPGTRLLVL.

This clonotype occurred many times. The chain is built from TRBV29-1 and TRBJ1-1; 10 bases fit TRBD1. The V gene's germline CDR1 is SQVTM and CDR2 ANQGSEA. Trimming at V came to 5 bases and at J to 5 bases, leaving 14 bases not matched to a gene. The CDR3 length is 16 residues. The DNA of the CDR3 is TGCAGCGTTAGTATCGAGAGGGACAGGGGCGGTACTGAAGCTTTCTTT. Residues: CSVSIERDRGGTEAFF. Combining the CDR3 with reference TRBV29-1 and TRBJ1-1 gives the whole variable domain SAVISQKPSRDICQRGTSLTIQCQVDSQVTMMFWYRQQPGQSLTLIATANQGSEATYESGFVIDKFPISRPNLTFSTLTVSNMSPEDSSIYLCSVSIERDRGGTEAFFGQGTRLTVV.

CDR3 amino acids: CASSVPGINTGELFF. The CDR3 DNA reads as TGTGCCAGCAGTGTGCCCGGGATTAACACCGGGGAGCTGTTTTTT. The chain links TRBV2 to TRBJ2-2; D possibly corresponds to TRBD2 (5 bases). The CDR3 consists of 15 residues. V gave up 4 bases and J gave up 2 bases, with 11 bases separating them. Germline V gene sequence: CDR1 SNHLY, CDR2 FYNNEI.

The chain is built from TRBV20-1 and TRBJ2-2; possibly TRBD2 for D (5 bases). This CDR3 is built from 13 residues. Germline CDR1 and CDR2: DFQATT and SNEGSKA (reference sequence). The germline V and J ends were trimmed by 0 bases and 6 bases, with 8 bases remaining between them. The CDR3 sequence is CSARDRLPGELFF. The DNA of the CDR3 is TGCAGTGCTAGAGATCGACTACCCGGGGAGCTGTTTTTT.

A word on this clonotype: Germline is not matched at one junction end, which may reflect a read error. The CDR3, as DNA: TGTGCCAGCAGCATTAGCGGGAACTCCTACGAGCAGCACTTC. This translates into CASSISGNSYEQHF. This sequence joins TRBV7-9 and TRBJ2-7; TRBD2 agrees at 8 bases. The CDR3 runs 14 residues. Germline CDR1 reads SEHNR; CDR2 reads FQNEAQ (reference sequence).

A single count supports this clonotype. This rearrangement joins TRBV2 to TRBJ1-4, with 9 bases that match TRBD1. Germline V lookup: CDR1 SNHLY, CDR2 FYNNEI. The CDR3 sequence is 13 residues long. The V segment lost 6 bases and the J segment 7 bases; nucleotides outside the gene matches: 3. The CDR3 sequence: CASSGTGFEKLFF. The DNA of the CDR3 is TGTGCCAGCAGCGGGACAGGGTTTGAAAAACTGTTTTTT.

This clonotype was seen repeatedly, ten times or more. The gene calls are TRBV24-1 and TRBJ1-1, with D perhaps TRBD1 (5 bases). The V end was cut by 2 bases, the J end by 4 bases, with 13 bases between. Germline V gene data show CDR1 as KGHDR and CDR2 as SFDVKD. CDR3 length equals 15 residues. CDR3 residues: CATSDSRRVGTEAFF. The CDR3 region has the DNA TGTGCCACCAGTGATTCGCGCAGGGTGGGCACTGAAGCTTTCTTT.

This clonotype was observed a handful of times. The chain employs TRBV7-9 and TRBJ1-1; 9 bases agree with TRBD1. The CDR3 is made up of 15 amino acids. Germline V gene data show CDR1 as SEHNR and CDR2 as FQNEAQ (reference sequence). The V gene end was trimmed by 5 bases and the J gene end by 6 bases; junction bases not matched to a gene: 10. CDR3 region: CASSNYGTGRAEAFF. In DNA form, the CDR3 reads TGTGCCAGCAGCAATTACGGGACAGGGAGGGCTGAAGCTTTCTTT.

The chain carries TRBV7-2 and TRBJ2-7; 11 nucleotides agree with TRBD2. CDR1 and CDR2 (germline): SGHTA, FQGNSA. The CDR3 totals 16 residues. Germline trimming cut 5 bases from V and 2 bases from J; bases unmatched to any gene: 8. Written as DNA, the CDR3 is TGTGCCAGCAGCCCCTGTACTAGCGGGGGTCCCTACGAGCAGTACTTC. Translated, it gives CASSPCTSGGPYEQYF.

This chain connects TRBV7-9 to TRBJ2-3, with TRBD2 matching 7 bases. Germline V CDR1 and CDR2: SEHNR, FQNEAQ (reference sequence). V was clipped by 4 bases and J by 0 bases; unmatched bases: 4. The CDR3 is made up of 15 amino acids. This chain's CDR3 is CASSSSSGSTDTQYF. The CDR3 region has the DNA TGTGCCAGCAGCTCCTCTAGCGGAAGCACAGATACGCAGTATTTT.

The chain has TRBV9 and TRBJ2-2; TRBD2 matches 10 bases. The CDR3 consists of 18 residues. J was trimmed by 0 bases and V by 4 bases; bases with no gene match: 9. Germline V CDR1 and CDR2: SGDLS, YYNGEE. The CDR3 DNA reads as TGTGCCAGCAGCCCCAGGCTAGCGGGGGACGCGAACACCGGGGAGCTGTTTTTT. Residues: CASSPRLAGDANTGELFF.

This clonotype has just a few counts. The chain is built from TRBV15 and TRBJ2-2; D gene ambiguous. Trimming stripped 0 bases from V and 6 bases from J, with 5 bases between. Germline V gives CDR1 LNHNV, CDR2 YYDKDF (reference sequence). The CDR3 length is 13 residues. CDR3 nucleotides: TGTGCCACCAGCAGAGATGTGTCCGGGGAGCTGTTTTTT. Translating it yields CATSRDVSGELFF.

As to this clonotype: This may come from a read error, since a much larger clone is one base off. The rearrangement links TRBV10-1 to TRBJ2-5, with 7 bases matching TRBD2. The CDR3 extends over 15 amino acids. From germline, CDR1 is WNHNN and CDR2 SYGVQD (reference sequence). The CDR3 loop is CVSSESSWEGETQYF. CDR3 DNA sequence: TGCGTCAGCAGTGAGTCGTCGTGGGAGGGAGAGACCCAGTACTTC.

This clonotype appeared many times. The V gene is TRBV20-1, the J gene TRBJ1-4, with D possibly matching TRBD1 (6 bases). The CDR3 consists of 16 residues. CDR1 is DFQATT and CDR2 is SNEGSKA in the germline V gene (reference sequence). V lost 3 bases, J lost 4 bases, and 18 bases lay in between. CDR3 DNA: TGCAGTGCTAGCTTCCCGGCGGGGGCGCATAATGAAAAACTGTTTTTT. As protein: CSASFPAGAHNEKLFF.